Shown below are 19 T cell receptor beta chains from a single sample sequenced in a study of blood T cell repertoires in COVID-19. Generated by immunoSEQ multiplex PCR, the TCRdb table keeps only in-frame clones and is missing some. The sample holds around 200,000 clones; roughly 85% are singletons and the top ten take around 4.9%. Sequencing input: peripheral blood. The receptors were sampled from a woman of 80 years or more with acute or convalescent COVID-19.

The chain is built from TRBV7-9 and TRBJ1-2; 9 nucleotides line up with TRBD1. The CDR3 runs to 15 residues. The junction had 6 bases not matched to a gene; V was cut back by 3 bases and J by 4 bases. CDR1 and CDR2 from the germline V gene are SEHNR and FQNEAQ (reference sequence). The CDR3 here is CASSFGGQGSYGYTF. The CDR3 bases are TGTGCCAGCAGCTTTGGGGGACAGGGTAGCTATGGCTACACCTTC. Complete variable domain (other parts from reference TRBV7-9 and TRBJ1-2): DTGVSQNPRHKITKRGQNVTFRCDPISEHNRLYWYRQTLGQGPEFLTYFQNEAQLEKSRLLSDRFSAERPKGSFSTLEIQRTEQGDSAMYLCASSFGGQGSYGYTFGSGTRLTVV.

The CDR3 spells CASSLIGGNSPLHF. For the CDR3, the DNA is TGTGCCAGCAGCTTAATAGGGGGAAATTCACCCCTCCACTTT. The V call is TRBV7-2, the J call TRBJ1-6, with a possible D match to TRBD1 (6 bases). Germline V gene lookup returns CDR1 SGHTA and CDR2 FQGNSA. This CDR3 has 14 amino acids. V dropped 2 bases and J dropped 7 bases, with 9 bases sitting between them.

The chain uses TRBV3-1 (or the pseudogene TRBV3-2) and TRBJ2-7; 10 bases are a match to TRBD2. The CDR3 runs 16 residues. Looked up from germline, CDR1 is LGHDT and CDR2 is YNNKEL (reference sequence). With V trimmed by 0 bases and J by 6 bases, 8 bases remained unmatched. In DNA, the CDR3 is TGTGCCAGCAGCCAAGACCCTAGCGGGAGTGGTCGCGAGCAGTACTTC. Translated: CASSQDPSGSGREQYF.

This clone was recorded many times. This chain uses TRBV7-9 with TRBJ1-2; a possible D gene is TRBD1 (5 bases). Germline CDR1 SEHNR, CDR2 FQNEAQ (reference sequence). The V and J ends lost 5 bases and 8 bases respectively, with 15 bases between them. The CDR3 totals 13 residues. The CDR3 here is CASSPRGENGYTF. The DNA of the CDR3 is TGTGCCAGCAGCCCGCGGGGGGAAAACGGCTACACCTTC.

The V call is TRBV14, the J call TRBJ1-1; 7 bases are shared with TRBD1. Germline-derived CDR1 and CDR2 are SGHDN and FVKESK. V lost 5 bases to trimming and J lost 1 base; unmatched junction nucleotides: 4. The CDR3 extends over 14 amino acids. Written as DNA, the CDR3 is TGTGCCAGCAGCTCTTGGACAGGGAACACTGAAGCTTTCTTT. This codes for CASSSWTGNTEAFF.

The chain's CDR3 is CASNRGIGNEQFF. The CDR3 bases are TGTGCCAGCAACAGGGGGATCGGCAATGAGCAGTTCTTC. The chain is built from TRBV9 and TRBJ2-1; 8 nucleotides line up with TRBD1. This CDR3 is built from 13 residues. CDR1 is SGDLS, CDR2 YYNGEE, per germline. The V and J ends lost 6 bases and 6 bases, in that order; junction bases with no gene match: 5.

The rearrangement links TRBV2 to TRBJ1-2; D possibly corresponds to TRBD1 (6 bases). The germline V gene encodes CDR1 SNHLY and CDR2 FYNNEI. V lost 10 bases, J lost 6 bases, and 15 bases lay in between. The CDR3 covers 12 residues. CDR3 sequence: CATKGGAHGYTF. The CDR3 region has the DNA TGTGCCACCAAAGGGGGGGCACATGGCTACACCTTC.

This sequence joins TRBV6-5 and TRBJ1-2; 10 bases align to TRBD1. The CDR3 consists of 14 residues. V shed 8 bases, J shed 14 bases, and the junction held 17 bases outside the gene matches. Germline V gives CDR1 MNHEY, CDR2 SVGAGI. The CDR3 loop reads CASSRQGARAGETF. The CDR3 DNA follows: TGTGCCAGCTCCCGACAGGGGGCGCGGGCAGGGGAGACCTTC.

The genes are TRBV7-8 and TRBJ2-3, with 7 bases that match TRBD2. J gave up 5 bases and V 5 bases, and 16 bases lay outside the gene matches. This CDR3 contains 17 residues. CDR1 and CDR2 from the germline V gene are SGHVS and FQNEAQ. The chain's CDR3 is CASSLLPLASIGDTQYF. As DNA, the CDR3 is TGTGCCAGCAGCCTCCTCCCACTAGCGAGCATTGGAGATACGCAGTATTTT.

The chain couples TRBV19 to TRBJ2-6; tentatively, D is TRBD2 (5 bases). V was clipped by 5 bases and J by 2 bases, with 19 bases between them. CDR3 length: 18 amino acids. Germline-derived CDR1 and CDR2 are LNHDA and SQIVND (reference sequence). Here the CDR3 DNA reads TGTGCCAGTAGTTCTGGCGGGCCTCACCTAGCTGGGGCCAACGTCCTGACTTTC. It specifies CASSSGGPHLAGANVLTF.

Note on this clone: Different DNA sequences within this sample yield the same CDR3. This chain uses TRBV7-2 with TRBJ2-5, with TRBD2 matching 9 bases. After removal of 1 base from V and 2 bases from J, the junction contained 2 bases not matched to a gene. Per the germline V gene, CDR1 is SGHTA and CDR2 is FQGNSA. The CDR3 contains 15 residues. Here the CDR3 reads CASSLGLAGQETQYF. DNA of the CDR3: TGTGCCAGCAGCTTAGGCCTAGCGGGACAAGAGACCCAGTACTTC.

This chain uses TRBV12-3 or TRBV12-4 with TRBJ1-5, with no clear D. Trimming removed 3 bases from V and 2 bases from J, with 5 bases in between. The CDR3 has 13 amino acids. The CDR3 is CASSFQGNQPQHF. In nucleotides, the CDR3 is TGTGCCAGCAGTTTTCAGGGCAATCAGCCCCAGCATTTT.

The J gene is TRBJ2-6, the V gene TRBV6-5; TRBD2 agrees at 7 bases. Germline V CDR1 and CDR2: MNHEY, SVGAGI. This CDR3 comprises 16 residues. The V gene end was trimmed by 0 bases and the J gene end by 1 base; junction bases not matched to a gene: 0. The CDR3 bases are TGTGCCAGCAGTTACTCAGCGGGGTCTGGGGCCAACGTCCTGACTTTC. This sequence encodes CASSYSAGSGANVLTF.

The V gene is TRBV28, the J gene TRBJ1-3, with TRBD1 identical over 8 bases. J gave up 7 bases and V 2 bases, and 7 bases lay outside the gene matches. The CDR3 length is 15 residues. Germline CDR1 MDHEN, CDR2 SYDVKM. DNA for the CDR3: TGTGCCAGCAGTTTAGCAGGGGGCCTTCGGAACACCATATATTTT. This sequence encodes CASSLAGGLRNTIYF. The full variable domain, in which reference TRBV28 and TRBJ1-3 provide the parts outside the CDR3, is DVKVTQSSRYLVKRTGEKVFLECVQDMDHENMFWYRQDPGLGLRLIYFSYDVKMKEKGDIPEGYSVSREKKERFSLILESASTNQTSMYLCASSLAGGLRNTIYFGEGSWLTVV.

The rearrangement uses TRBV20-1 and TRBJ2-1; the D is unclear. Germline CDR1 and CDR2: DFQATT and SNEGSKA (reference sequence). This CDR3 is built from 14 residues. V was cut by 3 bases and J by 6 bases, with 15 bases left in between. The CDR3 protein is CSASRPGSLNEQFF. The CDR3, as DNA: TGCAGTGCTAGTAGGCCAGGTTCCCTCAATGAGCAGTTCTTC.

V and J are TRBV3-1 (or the pseudogene TRBV3-2) and TRBJ2-2; tentative D call: TRBD1 (5 bases). Germline CDR1 reads LGHDT; CDR2 reads YNNKEL (reference sequence). V lost 2 bases and J lost 0, with 10 bases in between. The CDR3 contains 16 residues. Here the CDR3 DNA reads TGTGCCAGCAGCCAAAGGGGCCTGGCGAACACCGGGGAGCTGTTTTTT. Translation gives CASSQRGLANTGELFF.

The chain employs TRBV2 and TRBJ2-5; TRBD1 matches 7 bases. Losses at the gene ends were 7 bases for V and 2 bases for J; bases not matched to a gene: 10. Germline loops: CDR1 SNHLY, CDR2 FYNNEI. The CDR3 totals 15 residues. CDR3 amino acids: CASKYTGAGQETQYF. DNA of the CDR3: TGTGCCAGCAAATATACAGGGGCAGGGCAAGAGACCCAGTACTTC. The variable domain in full, with the rest retrieved from reference TRBV2 and TRBJ2-5, is EPEVTQTPSHQVTQMGQEVILRCVPISNHLYFYWYRQILGQKVEFLVSFYNNEISEKSEIFDDQFSVERPDGSNFTLKIRSTKLEDSAMYFCASKYTGAGQETQYFGPGTRLLVL.

V and J are TRBV19 and TRBJ1-2, with D unclear. Germline-derived CDR1 and CDR2 are LNHDA and SQIVND (reference sequence). This CDR3 has 14 amino acids. V was pared by 3 bases and J by 4 bases, with 12 bases between. CDR3 in DNA: TGTGCCAGTAGTATGCGTGAGGCCCCCTATGGCTACACCTTC. Its translation is CASSMREAPYGYTF.

The chain employs TRBV7-2 and TRBJ1-1, with D perhaps TRBD1 (6 bases). V was cut by 3 bases and J by 7 bases, with 15 bases left in between. The CDR3 has 14 residues. Germline V CDR1 and CDR2: SGHTA, FQGNSA. The chain's CDR3 is CASSFGPGAGEAFF. The CDR3 DNA reads as TGTGCCAGCAGCTTTGGCCCAGGGGCCGGTGAAGCTTTCTTT.